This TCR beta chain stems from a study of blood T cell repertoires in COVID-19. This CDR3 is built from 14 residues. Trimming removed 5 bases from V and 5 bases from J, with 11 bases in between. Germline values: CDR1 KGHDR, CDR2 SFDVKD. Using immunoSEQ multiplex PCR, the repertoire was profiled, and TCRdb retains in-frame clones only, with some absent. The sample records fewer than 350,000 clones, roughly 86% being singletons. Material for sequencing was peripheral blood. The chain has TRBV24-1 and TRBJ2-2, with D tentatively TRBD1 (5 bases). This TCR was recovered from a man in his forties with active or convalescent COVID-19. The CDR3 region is CATSGPGRTGELFF. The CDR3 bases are TGTGCCACCAGTGGCCCAGGGCGTACCGGGGAGCTGTTTTTT.